This T cell receptor (beta chain) was obtained from a study of T cell responses to AZD1222 COVID-19 vaccine. Assay: immunoSEQ multiplex PCR; the TCRdb copy retains only in-frame clones and omits some. The sample holds about 140,000 clones, around 91% seen once. With respect to this clone: The antigen remains undetermined.

Whole-study findings and limits: Repertoires were sampled only after the peak T cell response. Clonal diversity was possibly underestimated, and white British individuals and females predominated among donors.

V shed 2 bases and J shed 0 bases, with 10 bases lying between them. Germline CDR1 and CDR2: SEHNR and FQNEAQ (reference sequence). CDR3 size: 15 residues. The sample here was peripheral blood, taken on day 0 of AZD1222 vaccination. This rearrangement joins TRBV7-9 to TRBJ1-2; D is perhaps TRBD1 (5 bases). The clonotype was recovered from an adult in good health. The CDR3 region has the DNA TGTGCCAGCAGCTTATCGGGGACGCCTAACTATGGCTACACCTTC. Amino acid sequence: CASSLSGTPNYGYTF.